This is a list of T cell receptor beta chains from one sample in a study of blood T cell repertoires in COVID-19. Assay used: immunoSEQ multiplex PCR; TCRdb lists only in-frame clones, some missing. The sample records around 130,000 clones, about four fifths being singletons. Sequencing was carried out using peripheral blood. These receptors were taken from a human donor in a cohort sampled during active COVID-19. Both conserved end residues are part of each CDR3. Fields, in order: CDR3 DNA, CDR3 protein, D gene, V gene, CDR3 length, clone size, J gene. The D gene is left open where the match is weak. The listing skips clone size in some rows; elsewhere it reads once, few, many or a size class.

CDR3nt: TGCGCCAGCAGCAACACAGGGTGGACTGAAGCTTTCTTT
CDR3aa: CASSNTGWTEAFF
d_gene: NA
v_gene: TRBV10-1
len: 13
abundance: few
j_gene: TRBJ1-1

CDR3nt: TGCGCCAGCAGCCCCGGGACAAATCAAGAGACCCAGTACTTC
CDR3aa: CASSPGTNQETQYF
d_gene: NA
v_gene: TRBV5-1
len: 14
abundance: NA
j_gene: TRBJ2-5

CDR3nt: TGTGCCAGTAGTATCAGTCAGGGGGCGGGTGAGACCCAGTACTTC
CDR3aa: CASSISQGAGETQYF
d_gene: TRBD1
v_gene: TRBV19
len: 15
abundance: NA
j_gene: TRBJ2-5

CDR3nt: TGTGCCAGCAGCTTCTCGGGGGGGATGAACACTGAAGCTTTCTTT
CDR3aa: CASSFSGGMNTEAFF
d_gene: NA
v_gene: TRBV7-2
len: 15
abundance: NA
j_gene: TRBJ1-1

CDR3nt: TGTGCCAGCAGCGTAGAACCAGCGAACACCGGGGAGCTGTTTTTT
CDR3aa: CASSVEPANTGELFF
d_gene: NA
v_gene: TRBV9
len: 15
abundance: NA
j_gene: TRBJ2-2

CDR3nt: TGCAGCGTTGAAGGGGCACAGGGGGAGGGGACTGAAGCTTTCTTT
CDR3aa: CSVEGAQGEGTEAFF
d_gene: TRBD1
v_gene: TRBV29-1
len: 15
abundance: NA
j_gene: TRBJ1-1

CDR3nt: TGTGCCAGCACCCCGGGACAGCGAGCAACTAATGAAAAACTGTTTTTT
CDR3aa: CASTPGQRATNEKLFF
d_gene: TRBD1
v_gene: TRBV7-9
len: 16
abundance: few
j_gene: TRBJ1-4

CDR3nt: TGTGCCACCAGCAGAGATCGGGTTAGGGGGGAAAAACTGTTTTTT
CDR3aa: CATSRDRVRGEKLFF
d_gene: NA
v_gene: TRBV15
len: 15
abundance: NA
j_gene: TRBJ1-4

CDR3nt: TGTGCCAGCAGTTACCCGACTAGCGGGGGGCGAATGAGGGAGCAGTACTTC
CDR3aa: CASSYPTSGGRMREQYF
d_gene: TRBD2
v_gene: TRBV6-2/TRBV6-3
len: 17
abundance: NA
j_gene: TRBJ2-7

CDR3nt: TGTGCCAGCAGTGTGGCAGGGTATCAGATTAGCAATCAGCCCCAGCATTTT
CDR3aa: CASSVAGYQISNQPQHF
d_gene: NA
v_gene: TRBV6-1
len: 17
abundance: NA
j_gene: TRBJ1-5

CDR3nt: TGTGCCAGTAGTATCTCAGGGGGGCCCTACGAGCAGTACTTC
CDR3aa: CASSISGGPYEQYF
d_gene: NA
v_gene: TRBV19
len: 14
abundance: NA
j_gene: TRBJ2-7

CDR3nt: TGTGCCAGCAGCACCTCCTCAGGGGGCCCGTACCAAGAGACCCAGTACTTC
CDR3aa: CASSTSSGGPYQETQYF
d_gene: TRBD1
v_gene: TRBV3-1/TRBV3-2
len: 17
abundance: NA
j_gene: TRBJ2-5

CDR3nt: TGTGCCAGCAGCGTGGACACTAATTCACCCCTCCACTTT
CDR3aa: CASSVDTNSPLHF
d_gene: NA
v_gene: TRBV5-4
len: 13
abundance: NA
j_gene: TRBJ1-6

CDR3nt: TGTGCCAGCCGGGTAATCTCCTATAATTCACCCCTCCACTTT
CDR3aa: CASRVISYNSPLHF
d_gene: NA
v_gene: TRBV6-6
len: 14
abundance: many
j_gene: TRBJ1-6

CDR3nt: TGTGCCAGCAGCCAAGGACACAGTTCTTTGAACACTGAAGCTTTCTTT
CDR3aa: CASSQGHSSLNTEAFF
d_gene: NA
v_gene: TRBV14
len: 16
abundance: NA
j_gene: TRBJ1-1

CDR3nt: TGCGCCAGCAGCCAATCTATAGCGGGGGGGAGCACAGATACGCAGTATTTT
CDR3aa: CASSQSIAGGSTDTQYF
d_gene: TRBD2
v_gene: TRBV4-1
len: 17
abundance: NA
j_gene: TRBJ2-3

CDR3nt: TGTGCCAGTGAAGATCGTGCGGGGGGGGAAGAGACCCAGTACTTC
CDR3aa: CASEDRAGGEETQYF
d_gene: TRBD2
v_gene: TRBV19
len: 15
abundance: NA
j_gene: TRBJ2-5

CDR3nt: TGCGCCAGTGGACAGGGGAACACCGGGGAGCTGTTTTTT
CDR3aa: CASGQGNTGELFF
d_gene: TRBD1
v_gene: TRBV5-1
len: 13
abundance: NA
j_gene: TRBJ2-2

CDR3nt: TGCGCCAGCAGTGAGGGCAGTAAAAACATTCAGTACTTC
CDR3aa: CASSEGSKNIQYF
d_gene: NA
v_gene: TRBV10-1
len: 13
abundance: NA
j_gene: TRBJ2-4

CDR3nt: TGTGCCAGCAGCCCCACCCAGGGCAATCAGCCCCAGCATTTT
CDR3aa: CASSPTQGNQPQHF
d_gene: NA
v_gene: TRBV3-1/TRBV3-2
len: 14
abundance: NA
j_gene: TRBJ1-5

CDR3nt: TGTGCCACTAAGGGGGACAGGGGCAATCAGCCCCAGCATTTT
CDR3aa: CATKGDRGNQPQHF
d_gene: TRBD1
v_gene: TRBV6-5
len: 14
abundance: NA
j_gene: TRBJ1-5

CDR3nt: TGTGCCAGCAGCCAAGACCGAGCCCTAGGGCGACTAGCGGGGGGGCCAGATACGCAGTATTTT
CDR3aa: CASSQDRALGRLAGGPDTQYF
d_gene: TRBD2
v_gene: TRBV14
len: 21
abundance: NA
j_gene: TRBJ2-3

CDR3nt: TGTGCCAGCAGCTGGGGCGGGCCCCAGCATTTT
CDR3aa: CASSWGGPQHF
d_gene: NA
v_gene: TRBV5-8
len: 11
abundance: NA
j_gene: TRBJ1-5

CDR3nt: TGTGCCAGCAGTTTATCCATGGGGGACAGTCCGGCCAATGAGCAGTTCTTC
CDR3aa: CASSLSMGDSPANEQFF
d_gene: TRBD1
v_gene: TRBV28
len: 17
abundance: NA
j_gene: TRBJ2-1

CDR3nt: TGTGCCAGCAGTTTGCGCGGGGGGGCCTCGGGGCAGTTCTTC
CDR3aa: CASSLRGGASGQFF
d_gene: TRBD2
v_gene: TRBV27
len: 14
abundance: NA
j_gene: TRBJ2-1

CDR3nt: TGTGCCAGCAGTTCCTTCGGGACAGGGGGCCTAGGTACGCAGTATTTT
CDR3aa: CASSSFGTGGLGTQYF
d_gene: TRBD1
v_gene: TRBV28
len: 16
abundance: NA
j_gene: TRBJ2-3

CDR3nt: TGTGCCATCAGTGAAGGTTCTGTATTTTCTAGCGGGGGTCCGCCTTCTAGCACAGATACGCAGTATTTT
CDR3aa: CAISEGSVFSSGGPPSSTDTQYF
d_gene: TRBD2
v_gene: TRBV10-3
len: 23
abundance: NA
j_gene: TRBJ2-3

CDR3nt: TGTGCCAGCAGCTCCAGGGGGCGCGGGGAGCTGTTTTTT
CDR3aa: CASSSRGRGELFF
d_gene: TRBD1
v_gene: TRBV7-2
len: 13
abundance: NA
j_gene: TRBJ2-2

CDR3nt: TGTGCCAGCAGCGTCGGGGACAGGGATAATTCACCCCTCCACTTT
CDR3aa: CASSVGDRDNSPLHF
d_gene: TRBD1
v_gene: TRBV9
len: 15
abundance: NA
j_gene: TRBJ1-6

CDR3nt: TGTGCCAGTAGCCCGGGGACAGGGCGATCCTACGAGCAGTACTTC
CDR3aa: CASSPGTGRSYEQYF
d_gene: TRBD1
v_gene: TRBV19
len: 15
abundance: NA
j_gene: TRBJ2-7

CDR3nt: TGTGCCAGCTCACCACCTTTTATAGATACGCAGTATTTT
CDR3aa: CASSPPFIDTQYF
d_gene: NA
v_gene: TRBV18
len: 13
abundance: NA
j_gene: TRBJ2-3

CDR3nt: TGCGCCAGCAGCTTGAATCCGACAGGGACAAATGAGCAGTTCTTC
CDR3aa: CASSLNPTGTNEQFF
d_gene: TRBD1
v_gene: TRBV5-1
len: 15
abundance: NA
j_gene: TRBJ2-1

CDR3nt: TGTGCCACCAGTGATGGGGGGACAGTTCCCACAGATACGCAGTATTTT
CDR3aa: CATSDGGTVPTDTQYF
d_gene: NA
v_gene: TRBV24-1
len: 16
abundance: NA
j_gene: TRBJ2-3

CDR3nt: TGTGCCAGCACCTCCTCCTTAGGGGGACCCTACAATGAGCAGTTCTTC
CDR3aa: CASTSSLGGPYNEQFF
d_gene: NA
v_gene: TRBV2
len: 16
abundance: few
j_gene: TRBJ2-1